Only one count was recorded for the clone carrying this T cell receptor (beta chain). Its antigen is undetermined. This sample is part of a study of cytomegalovirus exposure and HLA in healthy donors. PCR employed 60 Vbeta and 13 Jbeta primers. The method was immunoSEQ multiplex PCR; TCRdb's version includes in-frame clones alone and lacks a portion of them. The sample carries about 90,000 clones, 60% to 85% recorded once. The donors were healthy bone marrow donors. Points from the study as a whole: In a later analysis, 16,951 TCR beta sequences were associated with HLA alleles at 0.05 false discovery rate. Later analysis suggested links between common viral pathogens and several top significant clusters.

With 2 bases removed from V and 3 bases from J, the gap between germline ends came to 13 bases. This CDR3 comprises 15 residues. CDR1 SGHNT and CDR2 YENEEA come from the germline V gene. This TCR derives from a woman aged 40 to 50 in good health and CMV-seropositive. The chain is built from TRBV11-3 and TRBJ1-2, with D perhaps TRBD1 (5 bases). The sample was PBMCs. The CDR3 here is CASSLRDDSYYGYTF. CDR3 nucleotides: TGTGCCAGCAGCTTAAGGGATGACAGCTACTATGGCTACACCTTC.